The TCR beta chain described here comes from a study of blood T cell repertoires in COVID-19. The wider study: Samples came from the United States, Italy and Spain, spanning acute and convalescent COVID-19.

This CDR3 is 14 amino acids long. V shed 5 bases and J shed 4 bases, with 13 bases lying between them. Germline V gene sequence: CDR1 SGHNT, CDR2 YENEEA. Using immunoSEQ multiplex PCR, the repertoire was profiled, and TCRdb retains in-frame clones only, with some absent. The sample records roughly 480,000 clones, 75% to 90% being singletons. J is TRBJ2-3 and V is TRBV11-3, with D possibly matching TRBD1 (6 bases). The clonotype originates from a man aged 18 to 30 with COVID-19, enrolled during active disease. What was sequenced was peripheral blood. CDR3 in amino acids: CASSPGRGADTQYF. The CDR3 region has the DNA TGTGCCAGCAGCCCGGGCAGGGGTGCAGATACGCAGTATTTT.